The rows below give T cell receptor beta chains drawn from one sample of a study of T-cell memory formation after mild COVID-19. TCRdb redid the calling of the 5' RACE reads with MiXCR, one entry per CDR3 protein. The sample yields some 270,000 distinct CDR3 sequences, just over 15% seen once. Sample: PBMCs or a T cell subset sorted from them (not recorded which). The receptors were sampled from an adult woman who had mild COVID-19 (a few samples of this study predate the infection). Cell type and time point are not known. Both conserved end residues are part of each CDR3. A D gene is named only where the DNA matches it firmly. Part of the rows lack a size; the others show once, few, many or a class for expanded clones.

D gene: TRBD2
V gene: TRBV7-2
J gene: TRBJ2-3
clone size: few
CDR3 protein: CASSLAPLAGDTQYF
CDR3 DNA: TGTGCCAGCAGCTTAGCCCCGCTAGCGGGGGATACGCAGTATTTT

D gene: .
V gene: TRBV6-1
J gene: TRBJ2-7
clone size: few
CDR3 protein: CASGGWGRYEQYF
CDR3 DNA: TGTGCCAGCGGGGGCTGGGGCCGCTACGAGCAGTACTTC

D gene: .
V gene: TRBV12-3/TRBV12-4
J gene: TRBJ2-7
clone size: .
CDR3 protein: CASRQARTYEQYF
CDR3 DNA: TGTGCCAGCCGGCAGGCGAGGACCTACGAGCAGTACTTC

D gene: .
V gene: TRBV29-1
J gene: TRBJ2-2
clone size: medium-sized
CDR3 protein: CSVESDTGELFF
CDR3 DNA: TGCAGCGTAGAAAGTGACACCGGGGAGCTGTTTTTT

D gene: .
V gene: TRBV30
J gene: TRBJ2-3
clone size: .
CDR3 protein: CAWATRGSTDTQYF
CDR3 DNA: TGTGCCTGGGCGACCCGGGGAAGCACAGATACGCAGTATTTT

D gene: .
V gene: TRBV21-1
J gene: TRBJ2-7
clone size: few
CDR3 protein: CASSKDRVCEQYF
CDR3 DNA: TGTGCCAGCAGCAAGGACAGGGTTTGTGAGCAGTACTTC

D gene: .
V gene: TRBV6-5
J gene: TRBJ1-1
clone size: .
CDR3 protein: CASRTGGTEAFF
CDR3 DNA: TGTGCCAGTCGGACGGGGGGTACTGAAGCTTTCTTT

D gene: TRBD1
V gene: TRBV24-1
J gene: TRBJ2-1
clone size: few
CDR3 protein: CATSALDREKQFF
CDR3 DNA: TGTGCCACCAGTGCCCTCGACAGGGAAAAGCAGTTCTTC

D gene: TRBD2
V gene: TRBV7-2
J gene: TRBJ2-1
clone size: few
CDR3 protein: CASRFSSGASYNEQFF
CDR3 DNA: TGTGCCAGCAGGTTTAGTAGCGGGGCCTCCTACAATGAGCAGTTCTTC

D gene: TRBD1
V gene: TRBV9
J gene: TRBJ1-6
clone size: .
CDR3 protein: CASSSPLGTANSPLHF
CDR3 DNA: TGTGCCAGCAGCTCACCTCTCGGGACAGCTAATTCACCCCTCCACTTT

D gene: .
V gene: TRBV12-3/TRBV12-4
J gene: TRBJ2-5
clone size: .
CDR3 protein: CASSFGRKETQYF
CDR3 DNA: TGTGCCAGCAGTTTCGGTCGGAAAGAGACCCAGTACTTC

D gene: .
V gene: TRBV7-6
J gene: TRBJ1-2
clone size: .
CDR3 protein: CASSLAPNTGGLDGYTF
CDR3 DNA: TGTGCCAGCAGCTTAGCGCCTAATACGGGGGGCCTTGATGGCTACACCTTC

D gene: .
V gene: TRBV6-1
J gene: TRBJ2-1
clone size: few
CDR3 protein: CATQPPERLLSEQFF
CDR3 DNA: TGTGCCACTCAACCCCCCGAGCGCCTTTTGAGTGAGCAGTTCTTC

D gene: TRBD2
V gene: TRBV5-1
J gene: TRBJ2-3
clone size: many
CDR3 protein: CASSLIRLAGREDTQYF
CDR3 DNA: TGCGCCAGCAGCTTGATCAGACTAGCGGGGAGGGAAGATACGCAGTATTTT

D gene: TRBD2
V gene: TRBV6-5
J gene: TRBJ2-7
clone size: .
CDR3 protein: CASSAGLAASYEQYF
CDR3 DNA: TGTGCCAGCAGCGCCGGGCTAGCGGCGTCCTACGAGCAGTACTTC

D gene: .
V gene: TRBV7-9
J gene: TRBJ2-1
clone size: few
CDR3 protein: CASSRLAIDYNEQFF
CDR3 DNA: TGTGCCAGCAGTCGCCTAGCGATTGACTACAATGAGCAGTTCTTC

D gene: TRBD2
V gene: TRBV2
J gene: TRBJ2-1
clone size: few
CDR3 protein: CASSVLAGGRNEQFF
CDR3 DNA: TGTGCCAGCAGCGTACTAGCGGGAGGACGGAATGAGCAGTTCTTC

D gene: .
V gene: TRBV12-3/TRBV12-4
J gene: TRBJ2-2
clone size: few
CDR3 protein: CASSRNRGARNGELFF
CDR3 DNA: TGTGCCAGCAGTCGGAATCGGGGGGCGCGGAACGGGGAGCTGTTTTTT

D gene: TRBD1
V gene: TRBV12-5
J gene: TRBJ1-1
clone size: .
CDR3 protein: CASGLVIGTGNTEAFF
CDR3 DNA: TGTGCTAGTGGTTTGGTAATTGGGACAGGGAACACTGAAGCTTTCTTT

D gene: .
V gene: TRBV30
J gene: TRBJ2-1
clone size: few
CDR3 protein: CAWSVLRGNNEQFF
CDR3 DNA: TGTGCCTGGAGTGTACTTCGGGGGAACAATGAGCAGTTCTTC

D gene: .
V gene: TRBV9
J gene: TRBJ2-7
clone size: few
CDR3 protein: CASSVGGGGPYEQYF
CDR3 DNA: TGTGCCAGCAGCGTAGGGGGCGGGGGCCCCTACGAGCAGTACTTC

D gene: TRBD2
V gene: TRBV5-1
J gene: TRBJ2-1
clone size: many
CDR3 protein: CASLAGGPGEQFF
CDR3 DNA: TGCGCCAGTTTAGCGGGAGGGCCTGGTGAGCAGTTCTTC

D gene: .
V gene: TRBV2
J gene: TRBJ2-2
clone size: .
CDR3 protein: CASSSARTVTGELFF
CDR3 DNA: TGTGCCAGCAGTTCCGCGAGAACGGTAACCGGGGAGCTGTTTTTT

D gene: .
V gene: TRBV30
J gene: TRBJ2-1
clone size: few
CDR3 protein: CAWGSRNEQFF
CDR3 DNA: TGTGCCTGGGGTTCTCGCAATGAGCAGTTCTTC

D gene: .
V gene: TRBV28
J gene: TRBJ2-7
clone size: .
CDR3 protein: CASSQMGDEYF
CDR3 DNA: TGTGCCAGCAGCCAGATGGGGGATGAGTACTTC

D gene: .
V gene: TRBV12-5
J gene: TRBJ1-1
clone size: .
CDR3 protein: CASGLAGTKEAFF
CDR3 DNA: TGTGCTAGTGGTTTGGCCGGAACGAAGGAAGCTTTCTTT

D gene: TRBD2
V gene: TRBV5-1
J gene: TRBJ2-1
clone size: few
CDR3 protein: CASSTGTSGPTEQFF
CDR3 DNA: TGCGCCAGCAGTACAGGGACTAGCGGGCCCACGGAGCAGTTCTTC

D gene: .
V gene: TRBV24-1
J gene: TRBJ2-3
clone size: many
CDR3 protein: CATSELTDTQYF
CDR3 DNA: TGTGCCACCAGTGAACTCACAGATACGCAGTATTTT

D gene: .
V gene: TRBV20-1
J gene: TRBJ2-3
clone size: few
CDR3 protein: CSARAAGRGDTQYF
CDR3 DNA: TGCAGTGCTAGAGCGGCTGGGAGAGGAGATACGCAGTATTTT

D gene: .
V gene: TRBV24-1
J gene: TRBJ2-5
clone size: few
CDR3 protein: CATSDRQGQETQYF
CDR3 DNA: TGTGCCACCAGTGATCGTCAGGGACAAGAGACCCAGTACTTC

D gene: TRBD1
V gene: TRBV6-6
J gene: TRBJ1-5
clone size: few
CDR3 protein: CASSYSTGAQPQHF
CDR3 DNA: TGTGCCAGCAGTTATTCAACAGGGGCTCAGCCCCAGCATTTT

D gene: TRBD1
V gene: TRBV20-1
J gene: TRBJ2-7
clone size: few
CDR3 protein: CSARDRDRGIYEQYF
CDR3 DNA: TGCAGTGCTAGAGATCGGGACAGGGGAATCTACGAGCAGTACTTC

D gene: TRBD1
V gene: TRBV18
J gene: TRBJ1-1
clone size: many
CDR3 protein: CASSLQRDRGNTEAFF
CDR3 DNA: TGTGCCAGCTCACTCCAGCGGGACAGGGGAAACACTGAAGCTTTCTTT

D gene: .
V gene: TRBV19
J gene: TRBJ2-7
clone size: .
CDR3 protein: CASTSSKDREQYF
CDR3 DNA: TGTGCCAGTACTTCAAGCAAGGATCGGGAGCAGTACTTC

D gene: .
V gene: TRBV5-1
J gene: TRBJ1-1
clone size: few
CDR3 protein: CASRLDSKNTEAFF
CDR3 DNA: TGCGCCAGCAGACTGGACAGTAAGAACACTGAAGCTTTCTTT

D gene: .
V gene: TRBV7-3
J gene: TRBJ2-1
clone size: .
CDR3 protein: CASGAAREQFF
CDR3 DNA: TGTGCCAGCGGAGCCGCGAGAGAGCAGTTCTTC

D gene: TRBD1
V gene: TRBV10-3
J gene: TRBJ1-1
clone size: few
CDR3 protein: CAISEGEDRASGAFF
CDR3 DNA: TGTGCCATCAGTGAGGGAGAAGACAGGGCATCCGGGGCTTTCTTT

D gene: .
V gene: TRBV5-1
J gene: TRBJ2-7
clone size: .
CDR3 protein: CASSLFGEQTYEQYF
CDR3 DNA: TGCGCCAGCAGCTTGTTTGGGGAGCAAACATACGAGCAGTACTTC

D gene: .
V gene: TRBV12-3/TRBV12-4
J gene: TRBJ1-1
clone size: few
CDR3 protein: CASTIRSASEAFF
CDR3 DNA: TGTGCCAGCACAATAAGGAGTGCTTCTGAAGCTTTCTTT

D gene: TRBD1
V gene: TRBV5-1
J gene: TRBJ1-1
clone size: .
CDR3 protein: CASSDGQGNTEAFF
CDR3 DNA: TGCGCCAGCAGCGACGGACAGGGGAACACTGAAGCTTTCTTT

D gene: TRBD2
V gene: TRBV7-2
J gene: TRBJ2-2
clone size: .
CDR3 protein: CASSLEAGEGELFF
CDR3 DNA: TGTGCCAGCAGCTTAGAAGCGGGAGAAGGGGAGCTGTTTTTT

D gene: .
V gene: TRBV7-9
J gene: TRBJ2-1
clone size: few
CDR3 protein: CASSFRALSYNEQFF
CDR3 DNA: TGTGCCAGCAGCTTCCGAGCGTTATCCTACAATGAGCAGTTCTTC

D gene: TRBD1
V gene: TRBV6-4
J gene: TRBJ2-2
clone size: few
CDR3 protein: CASSKDRYPGELFF
CDR3 DNA: TGTGCCAGCAGTAAGGACAGGTACCCCGGGGAGCTGTTTTTT

D gene: .
V gene: TRBV5-4
J gene: TRBJ1-1
clone size: few
CDR3 protein: CASSLEPENTEAFF
CDR3 DNA: TGTGCCAGCAGCTTGGAACCGGAGAACACTGAAGCTTTCTTT

D gene: .
V gene: TRBV5-1
J gene: TRBJ2-7
clone size: .
CDR3 protein: CASMDGAGYEQYF
CDR3 DNA: TGCGCCAGCATGGATGGGGCAGGGTACGAGCAGTACTTC

D gene: TRBD2
V gene: TRBV7-2
J gene: TRBJ2-1
clone size: .
CDR3 protein: CASTGLARSYNEQFF
CDR3 DNA: TGTGCCAGCACGGGACTAGCGCGTTCCTACAATGAGCAGTTCTTC

D gene: TRBD1
V gene: TRBV5-1
J gene: TRBJ1-1
clone size: .
CDR3 protein: CASSPGWDSMNTEAFF
CDR3 DNA: TGCGCCAGCAGCCCAGGCTGGGACAGCATGAACACTGAAGCTTTCTTT

D gene: .
V gene: TRBV29-1
J gene: TRBJ1-1
clone size: few
CDR3 protein: CSGRPGQRNTEAFF
CDR3 DNA: TGCAGCGGGCGCCCGGGGCAGCGGAACACTGAAGCTTTCTTT

D gene: TRBD2
V gene: TRBV20-1
J gene: TRBJ2-1
clone size: .
CDR3 protein: CSAPPGTSMTDEQFF
CDR3 DNA: TGCAGTGCCCCTCCCGGGACTAGCATGACTGATGAGCAGTTCTTC

D gene: .
V gene: TRBV9
J gene: TRBJ1-1
clone size: .
CDR3 protein: CASSVDLVANTEAFF
CDR3 DNA: TGTGCCAGCAGCGTAGATCTCGTGGCGAACACTGAAGCTTTCTTT

D gene: .
V gene: TRBV5-1
J gene: TRBJ1-1
clone size: .
CDR3 protein: CASSLWGERTEAFF
CDR3 DNA: TGCGCCAGCAGCCTGTGGGGAGAGAGGACTGAAGCTTTCTTT

D gene: TRBD1
V gene: TRBV7-3
J gene: TRBJ2-1
clone size: few
CDR3 protein: CASSFGGTGYNEQFF
CDR3 DNA: TGTGCCAGCAGCTTTGGCGGGACAGGGTACAATGAGCAGTTCTTC

D gene: TRBD1
V gene: TRBV5-1
J gene: TRBJ1-2
clone size: many
CDR3 protein: CASSDGTGSRAF
CDR3 DNA: TGCGCCAGCAGCGATGGGACAGGGTCCCGTGCCTTC

D gene: .
V gene: TRBV7-6
J gene: TRBJ1-6
clone size: few
CDR3 protein: CASSQSEGGNSPLHF
CDR3 DNA: TGTGCCAGCAGCCAGAGTGAGGGCGGCAATTCACCCCTCCACTTT

D gene: TRBD2
V gene: TRBV5-1
J gene: TRBJ2-3
clone size: many
CDR3 protein: CASSPGQAGAGDTQYF
CDR3 DNA: TGCGCCAGCAGCCCAGGGCAAGCGGGAGCGGGAGATACGCAGTATTTT